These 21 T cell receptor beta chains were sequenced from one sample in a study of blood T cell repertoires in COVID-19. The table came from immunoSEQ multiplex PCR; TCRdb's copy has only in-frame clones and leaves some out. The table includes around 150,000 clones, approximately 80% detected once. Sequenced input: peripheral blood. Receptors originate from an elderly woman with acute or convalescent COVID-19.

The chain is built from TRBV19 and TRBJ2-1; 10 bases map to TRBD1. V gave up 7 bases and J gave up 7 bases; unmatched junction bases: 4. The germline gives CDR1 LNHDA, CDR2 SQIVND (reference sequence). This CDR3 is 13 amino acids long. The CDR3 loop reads CASKGTGENEQFF. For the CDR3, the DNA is TGTGCCAGTAAGGGGACAGGGGAGAATGAGCAGTTCTTC.

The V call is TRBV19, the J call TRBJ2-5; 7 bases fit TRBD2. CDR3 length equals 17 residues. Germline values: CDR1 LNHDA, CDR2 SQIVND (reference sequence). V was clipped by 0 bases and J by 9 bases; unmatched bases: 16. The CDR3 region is CASSIDRASGTPRAQYF. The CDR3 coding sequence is TGTGCCAGTAGTATAGATCGGGCTAGCGGTACCCCAAGGGCCCAGTACTTC.

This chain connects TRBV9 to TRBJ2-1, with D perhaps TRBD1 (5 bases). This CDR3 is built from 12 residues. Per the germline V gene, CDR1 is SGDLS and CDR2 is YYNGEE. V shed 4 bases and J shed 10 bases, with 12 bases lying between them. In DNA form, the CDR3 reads TGTGCCAGCAGCTATACCAACAGGGAGCAGTTCTTC. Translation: CASSYTNREQFF.

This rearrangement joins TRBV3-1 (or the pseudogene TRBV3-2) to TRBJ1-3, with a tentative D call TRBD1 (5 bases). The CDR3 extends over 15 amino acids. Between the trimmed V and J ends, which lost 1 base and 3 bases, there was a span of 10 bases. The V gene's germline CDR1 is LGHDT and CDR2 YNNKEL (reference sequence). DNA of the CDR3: TGTGCCAGCAGCCAAGGGTCGGGGGTTGGAAACACCATATATTTT. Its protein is CASSQGSGVGNTIYF.

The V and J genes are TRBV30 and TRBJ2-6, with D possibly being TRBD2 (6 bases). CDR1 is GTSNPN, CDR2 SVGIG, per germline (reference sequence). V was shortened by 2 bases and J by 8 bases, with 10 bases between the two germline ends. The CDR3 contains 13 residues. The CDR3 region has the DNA TGTGCCTGGAGTTCGGGAGTCTCCAACGTCCTGACTTTC. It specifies CAWSSGVSNVLTF. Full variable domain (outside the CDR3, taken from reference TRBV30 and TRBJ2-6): SQTIHQWPATLVQPVGSPLSLECTVEGTSNPNLYWYRQAAGRGLQLLFYSVGIGQISSEVPQNLSASRPQDRQFILSSKKLLLSDSGFYLCAWSSGVSNVLTFGAGSRLTVL.

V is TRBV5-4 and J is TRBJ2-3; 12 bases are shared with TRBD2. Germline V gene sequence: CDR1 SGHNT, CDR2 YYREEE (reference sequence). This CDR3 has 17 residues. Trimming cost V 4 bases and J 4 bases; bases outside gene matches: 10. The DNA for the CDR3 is TGTGCCAGCAGCCGGCCTAGCGGGGGGGCCGTGGCAGATACGCAGTATTTT. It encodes CASSRPSGGAVADTQYF.

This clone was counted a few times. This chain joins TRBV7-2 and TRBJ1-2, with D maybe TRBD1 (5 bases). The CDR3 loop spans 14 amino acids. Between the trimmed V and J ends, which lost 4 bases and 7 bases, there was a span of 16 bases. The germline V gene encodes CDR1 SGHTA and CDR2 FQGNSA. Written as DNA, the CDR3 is TGTGCCAGCAGCTCCAGGGAATTGGCAGGTGGCTACACCTTC. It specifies CASSSRELAGGYTF.

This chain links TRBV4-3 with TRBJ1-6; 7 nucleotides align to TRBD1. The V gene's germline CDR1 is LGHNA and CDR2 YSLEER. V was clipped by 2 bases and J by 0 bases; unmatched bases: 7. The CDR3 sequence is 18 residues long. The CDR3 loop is CASSQYRTGGSYNSPLHF. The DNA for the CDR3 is TGCGCCAGCAGCCAATATAGGACAGGAGGCTCCTATAATTCACCCCTCCACTTT.

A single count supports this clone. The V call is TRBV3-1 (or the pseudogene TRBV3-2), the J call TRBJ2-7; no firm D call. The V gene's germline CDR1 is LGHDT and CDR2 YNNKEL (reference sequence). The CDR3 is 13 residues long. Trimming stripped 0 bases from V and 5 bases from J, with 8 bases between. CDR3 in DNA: TGTGCCAGCAGCCAAGAGGCCCGGGACGAGCAGTACTTC. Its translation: CASSQEARDEQYF.

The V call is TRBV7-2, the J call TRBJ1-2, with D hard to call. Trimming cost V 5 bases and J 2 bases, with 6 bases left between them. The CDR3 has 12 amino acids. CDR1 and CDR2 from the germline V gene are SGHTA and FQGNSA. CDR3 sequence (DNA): TGTGCCAGCAGCCCGCGGAACTATGGCTACACCTTC. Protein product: CASSPRNYGYTF. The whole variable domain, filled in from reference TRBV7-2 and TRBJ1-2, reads GAGVSQSPSNKVTEKGKDVELRCDPISGHTALYWYRQSLGQGLEFLIYFQGNSAPDKSGLPSDRFSAERTGGSVSTLTIQRTQQEDSAVYLCASSPRNYGYTFGSGTRLTVV.

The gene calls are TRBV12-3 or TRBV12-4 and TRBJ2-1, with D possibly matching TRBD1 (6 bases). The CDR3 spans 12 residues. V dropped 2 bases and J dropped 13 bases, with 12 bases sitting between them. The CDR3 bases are TGTGCCAGCAGTTTATTCTGGGACATCCAGTTCTTC. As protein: CASSLFWDIQFF.

The CDR3 sequence: CASSIPDRDAYSNQPQHF. The CDR3 nucleotides are TGTGCCAGTAGTATCCCGGACAGGGATGCGTATAGCAATCAGCCCCAGCATTTT. The rearrangement joins TRBV19 to TRBJ1-5, with 8 bases matching TRBD1. Germline-derived CDR1 and CDR2 are LNHDA and SQIVND (reference sequence). Unmatched junction bases numbered 10, after V lost 3 bases and J lost 0 bases. The CDR3 has 18 residues.

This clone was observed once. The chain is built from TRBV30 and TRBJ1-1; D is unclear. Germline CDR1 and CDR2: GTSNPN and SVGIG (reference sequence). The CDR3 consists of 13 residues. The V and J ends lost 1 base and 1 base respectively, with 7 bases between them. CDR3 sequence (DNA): TGTGCCTGGAGTGACAGCCGGAACACTGAAGCTTTCTTT. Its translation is CAWSDSRNTEAFF.

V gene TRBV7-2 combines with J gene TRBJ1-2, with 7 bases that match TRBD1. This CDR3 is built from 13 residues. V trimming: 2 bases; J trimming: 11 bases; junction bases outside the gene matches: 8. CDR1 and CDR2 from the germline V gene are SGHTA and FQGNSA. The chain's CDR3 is CASSLNQGVQYTF. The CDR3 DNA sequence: TGTGCCAGCAGCTTAAATCAGGGGGTTCAGTACACCTTC.

Here the CDR3 reads CASSPPLGTAYGYTF. The DNA for the CDR3 is TGTGCCAGCAGCCCGCCTCTCGGGACAGCCTATGGCTACACCTTC. V is TRBV3-1 (or the pseudogene TRBV3-2) and J is TRBJ1-2; 7 bases align to TRBD1. The CDR3 loop spans 15 amino acids. Germline lookup yields CDR1 LGHDT and CDR2 YNNKEL (reference sequence). Trimming at V came to 4 bases and at J to 4 bases, leaving 9 bases not matched to a gene.

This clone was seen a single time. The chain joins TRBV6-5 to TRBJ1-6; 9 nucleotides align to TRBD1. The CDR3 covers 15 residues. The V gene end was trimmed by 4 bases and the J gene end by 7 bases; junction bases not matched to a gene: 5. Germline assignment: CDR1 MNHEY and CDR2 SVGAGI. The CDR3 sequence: CASSWTGTGNSPLHF. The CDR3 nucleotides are TGTGCCAGCAGTTGGACCGGGACAGGGAATTCACCCCTCCACTTT.

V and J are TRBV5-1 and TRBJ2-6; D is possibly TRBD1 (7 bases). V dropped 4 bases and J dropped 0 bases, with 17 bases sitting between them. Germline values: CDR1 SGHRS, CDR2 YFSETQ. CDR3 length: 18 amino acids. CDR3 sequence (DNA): TGCGCCAGCAGCCGTACAGGGGACTTCAACTCTGGGGCCAACGTCCTGACTTTC. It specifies CASSRTGDFNSGANVLTF.

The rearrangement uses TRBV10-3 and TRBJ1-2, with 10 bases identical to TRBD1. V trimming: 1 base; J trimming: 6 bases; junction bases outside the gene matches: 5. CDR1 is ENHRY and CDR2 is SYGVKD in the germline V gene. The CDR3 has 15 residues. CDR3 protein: CAISEWGQGYHGYTF. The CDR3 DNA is TGTGCCATCAGTGAGTGGGGACAGGGGTACCATGGCTACACCTTC.

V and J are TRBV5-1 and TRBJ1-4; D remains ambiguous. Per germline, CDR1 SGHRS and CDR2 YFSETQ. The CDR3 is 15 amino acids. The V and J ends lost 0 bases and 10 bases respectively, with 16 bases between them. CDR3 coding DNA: TGCGCCAGCAGCTTGGACACCCCTAGCGCGGGAAAACTGTTTTTT. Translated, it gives CASSLDTPSAGKLFF.

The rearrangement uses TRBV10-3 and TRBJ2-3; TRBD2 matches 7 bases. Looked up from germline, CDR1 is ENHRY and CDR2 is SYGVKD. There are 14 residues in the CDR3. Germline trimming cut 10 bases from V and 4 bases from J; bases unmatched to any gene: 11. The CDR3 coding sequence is TGTGCCAGCACTTTCGGGAGCGGGGCAGATACGCAGTATTTT. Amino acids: CASTFGSGADTQYF.

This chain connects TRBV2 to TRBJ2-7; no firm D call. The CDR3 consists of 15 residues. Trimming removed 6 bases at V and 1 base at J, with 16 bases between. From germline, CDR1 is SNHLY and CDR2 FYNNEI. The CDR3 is CASREHSPTSYEQYF. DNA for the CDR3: TGTGCCAGCAGGGAACACAGTCCAACATCCTACGAGCAGTACTTC.